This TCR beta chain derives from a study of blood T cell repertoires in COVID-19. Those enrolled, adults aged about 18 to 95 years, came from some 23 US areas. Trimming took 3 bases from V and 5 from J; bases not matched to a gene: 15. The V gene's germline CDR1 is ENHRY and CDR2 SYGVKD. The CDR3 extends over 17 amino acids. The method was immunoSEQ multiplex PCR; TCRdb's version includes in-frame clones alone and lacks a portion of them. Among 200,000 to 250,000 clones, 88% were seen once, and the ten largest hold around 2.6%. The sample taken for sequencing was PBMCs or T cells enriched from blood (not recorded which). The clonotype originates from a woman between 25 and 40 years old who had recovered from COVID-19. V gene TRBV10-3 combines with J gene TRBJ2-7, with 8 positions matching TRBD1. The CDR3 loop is CAISEPRDRGLSDEQYF. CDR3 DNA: TGTGCCATCAGTGAACCCAGAGACAGGGGCTTGAGCGACGAGCAGTACTTC.